One and the same sample provided the 27 T cell receptor beta chains below, sequenced in a study of blood T cell repertoires in COVID-19. Profiled with immunoSEQ multiplex PCR; TCRdb holds only in-frame clones, not every one. Of about 160,000 clones in the sample, nearly 80% were seen once. The specimen sequenced was peripheral blood. The source is a woman aged 80 or older with acute or convalescent COVID-19.

The chain combines TRBV5-1 with TRBJ1-2; 8 bases match TRBD1. Per germline, CDR1 SGHRS and CDR2 YFSETQ. Germline trimming cut 4 bases from V and 1 base from J; bases unmatched to any gene: 6. There are 15 residues in the CDR3. The CDR3 nucleotides are TGCGCCAGCAGCCCTGGACAGGGTTTTAACTATGGCTACACCTTC. It encodes CASSPGQGFNYGYTF. The complete variable domain, with remaining parts taken from reference TRBV5-1 and TRBJ1-2, reads KAGVTQTPRYLIKTRGQQVTLSCSPISGHRSVSWYQQTPGQGLQFLFEYFSETQRNKGNFPGRFSGRQFSNSRSEMNVSTLELGDSALYLCASSPGQGFNYGYTFGSGTRLTVV.

This chain joins TRBV6-5 and TRBJ1-1; D gene uncertain. The germline V gene has CDR1 MNHEY and CDR2 SVGAGI. The CDR3 is 15 amino acids. The germline V and J ends were trimmed by 2 bases and 0 bases, with 10 bases remaining between them. The CDR3, as DNA: TGTGCCAGCAGTTACGGCAGTAACATGAACACTGAAGCTTTCTTT. It encodes CASSYGSNMNTEAFF.

The V gene is TRBV7-2, the J gene TRBJ2-1; no definite D call. Germline assignment: CDR1 SGHTA and CDR2 FQGNSA. This CDR3 is 15 amino acids long. The V gene lost 3 bases and the J gene lost 1 base, with 10 bases spanning the gap. In DNA form, the CDR3 reads TGTGCCAGCAGCTTCCCCGGTGGTTCCTACAATGAGCAGTTCTTC. Residues: CASSFPGGSYNEQFF.

The chain combines TRBV5-1 with TRBJ1-1; 7 positions match TRBD1. Per germline, CDR1 SGHRS and CDR2 YFSETQ. This CDR3 has 14 amino acids. Losses at the gene ends were 4 bases for V and 1 base for J; bases not matched to a gene: 4. This CDR3 reads CASSEQGPNTEAFF. The DNA of the CDR3 is TGCGCCAGCAGCGAACAGGGGCCGAACACTGAAGCTTTCTTT.

The CDR3 reads CASSQEGGGEQYF. The DNA for the CDR3 is TGTGCCAGCAGCCAAGAAGGGGGTGGCGAGCAGTACTTC. This sequence joins TRBV3-1 (or the pseudogene TRBV3-2) and TRBJ2-7, with a weak D call TRBD1 (6 bases). V was pared by 0 bases and J by 6 bases, with 9 bases between. CDR1 and CDR2 (germline): LGHDT, YNNKEL (reference sequence). The CDR3 contains 13 residues.

This clone was found a few times. The chain combines TRBV30 with TRBJ2-1; D is unresolved. CDR3 length: 11 residues. Germline V gene data show CDR1 as GTSNPN and CDR2 as SVGIG (reference sequence). V was clipped by 2 bases and J by 8 bases, with 7 bases between them. CDR3 bases: TGTGCCTGGAGTATAGTCCATGAGCAGTTCTTC. It encodes CAWSIVHEQFF.

The rearrangement links TRBV6-4 to TRBJ2-3; 10 bases agree with TRBD1. The CDR3 loop spans 15 amino acids. J was trimmed by 3 bases and V by 5 bases; bases with no gene match: 5. Germline assignment: CDR1 MRHNA and CDR2 SNTAGT. CDR3 amino acids: CASSPRDRGTDTQYF. CDR3 DNA: TGTGCCAGCAGTCCCCGGGACAGGGGAACAGATACGCAGTATTTT.

The rearrangement uses TRBV5-1 and TRBJ2-3, with D possibly TRBD2 on 5 matching bases. This CDR3 spans 13 amino acids. Germline V gene data show CDR1 as SGHRS and CDR2 as YFSETQ. V was shortened by 2 bases and J by 6 bases, with 10 bases between the two germline ends. The CDR3 DNA follows: TGCGCCAGCAGCTTCTCGGGAATGGATACGCAGTATTTT. This codes for CASSFSGMDTQYF.

As for this clone: This sample includes further DNA sequences coding for the same CDR3. This rearrangement joins TRBV5-4 to TRBJ2-7; maybe TRBD1 (6 bases). The CDR3 length is 14 residues. V lost 4 bases and J lost 0, with 11 bases in between. Looked up from germline, CDR1 is SGHNT and CDR2 is YYREEE (reference sequence). The CDR3 reads CASSRGGSSYEQYF. CDR3 DNA sequence: TGTGCCAGCAGCAGAGGGGGAAGCTCCTACGAGCAGTACTTC.

The V gene is TRBV5-4, the J gene TRBJ1-1, with D tentatively TRBD1 (5 bases). Trimming stripped 4 bases from V and 1 base from J, with 14 bases between. The CDR3 runs to 15 residues. Germline-derived CDR1 and CDR2 are SGHNT and YYREEE (reference sequence). In nucleotides, the CDR3 is TGTGCCAGCAGCCCGCCACAGGTAGCGAACACTGAAGCTTTCTTT. This codes for CASSPPQVANTEAFF.

V gene TRBV5-1 combines with J gene TRBJ2-7; 10 nucleotides match TRBD2. With 0 bases clipped from V and 6 bases from J, the junction kept 6 bases outside the gene matches. The CDR3 contains 15 residues. CDR1 and CDR2 from the germline V gene are SGHRS and YFSETQ. The CDR3: CASSLVLAGEGEQYF. CDR3 coding DNA: TGCGCCAGCAGCTTGGTCCTAGCGGGAGAGGGCGAGCAGTACTTC.

This clone came up once. This chain links TRBV2 with TRBJ1-1; the D is unclear. The length of the CDR3 is 11 residues. Trimming shortened V by 9 bases and J by 5 bases, and 10 bases separated the two germline ends. Germline CDR1 is SNHLY and CDR2 is FYNNEI. This chain's CDR3 is CARGRWTEAFF. The CDR3 DNA sequence: TGTGCCAGAGGGAGGTGGACTGAAGCTTTCTTT. Supplemented by reference TRBV2 and TRBJ1-1, the full variable domain reads EPEVTQTPSHQVTQMGQEVILRCVPISNHLYFYWYRQILGQKVEFLVSFYNNEISEKSEIFDDQFSVERPDGSNFTLKIRSTKLEDSAMYFCARGRWTEAFFGQGTRLTVV.

The rearrangement joins TRBV3-1 (or the pseudogene TRBV3-2) to TRBJ2-1, with TRBD2 matching over 11 bases. With V trimmed by 1 base and J by 7 bases, 15 bases remained unmatched. The germline CDR1 and CDR2 sequences are LGHDT and YNNKEL (reference sequence). The CDR3 length is 19 residues. The CDR3 region has the DNA TGTGCCAGCAGCCAAGGACTAGCGGGACTCCCCTCCCCGAGGAATGAGCAGTTCTTC. Protein: CASSQGLAGLPSPRNEQFF.

This chain connects TRBV7-6 to TRBJ2-1, with 12 nucleotides matching TRBD2. This CDR3 contains 19 residues. V shed 3 bases, J shed 6 bases, and the junction held 15 bases outside the gene matches. CDR1 SGHVS and CDR2 FNYEAQ come from the germline V gene. The CDR3, as DNA: TGTGCCAGCAGCTTTTATTCCGGGACTAGCGGGCAGAGCCTCAATGAGCAGTTCTTC. Its protein is CASSFYSGTSGQSLNEQFF.

This clone was observed a handful of times. The J gene is TRBJ2-5, the V gene TRBV7-2; 13 bases fit TRBD2. The CDR3 totals 18 residues. V was pared by 1 base and J by 0 bases, with 5 bases of the junction left unmatched. The germline CDR1 and CDR2 sequences are SGHTA and FQGNSA. CDR3 sequence: CASSLGLAGGRNQETQYF. The CDR3 DNA follows: TGTGCCAGCAGCTTAGGACTAGCGGGGGGCCGGAACCAAGAGACCCAGTACTTC.

This chain links TRBV5-4 with TRBJ1-6, with 7 nucleotides matching TRBD1. This CDR3 is 16 amino acids long. Trimming at V came to 3 bases and at J to 9 bases, leaving 12 bases not matched to a gene. Per germline, CDR1 SGHNT and CDR2 YYREEE (reference sequence). The CDR3 DNA is TGTGCCAGCAGCTCCCCCCTGGACCAGGGGGGTTCACCCCTCCACTTT. It is translated as CASSSPLDQGGSPLHF.

Only one count was recorded for this clone. Here the CDR3 DNA reads TGTCGGAACACTGAAGCTTTCTTT. The encoded protein is CRNTEAFF. This chain joins TRBV28 and TRBJ1-1, with D hard to call. The germline gives CDR1 MDHEN, CDR2 SYDVKM. There are 8 residues in the CDR3.

The V call is TRBV29-1, the J call TRBJ2-3; 11 positions agree with TRBD2. Unmatched junction bases numbered 8, after V lost 6 bases and J lost 6 bases. The CDR3 loop spans 14 amino acids. In germline, CDR1 is SQVTM, CDR2 ANQGSEA. The CDR3 spells CSVSGTSGGDTQYF. The CDR3 DNA sequence: TGCAGCGTCTCCGGGACTAGCGGCGGGGATACGCAGTATTTT.

The V gene is TRBV3-1 (or the pseudogene TRBV3-2), the J gene TRBJ1-4; D is perhaps TRBD1 (5 bases). Germline assignment: CDR1 LGHDT and CDR2 YNNKEL (reference sequence). This CDR3 contains 13 residues. V was cut by 2 bases and J by 8 bases, with 9 bases left in between. The CDR3 DNA is TGTGCCAGCAGCCAAACCCGGGGGGAAAAACTGTTTTTT. Residues: CASSQTRGEKLFF.

In its sample, this clone was seen a few times. The chain employs TRBV5-6 and TRBJ1-1; D not resolved. Trimming cost V 4 bases and J 6 bases, with 7 bases left between them. Germline-derived CDR1 and CDR2 are SGHDT and YYEEEE. The CDR3 extends over 11 amino acids. CDR3 nucleotides: TGTGCCAGCAGCATGAGATCTGAAGCTTTCTTT. It codes for CASSMRSEAFF.

V usage is TRBV5-1 and J usage is TRBJ2-5, with D maybe TRBD1 (6 bases). Looked up from germline, CDR1 is SGHRS and CDR2 is YFSETQ. CDR3 length: 13 amino acids. V lost 5 bases to trimming and J lost 5 bases, with 13 bases between them. The CDR3 loop is CASSRGQRETQYF. The CDR3 region has the DNA TGCGCCAGCAGTAGAGGACAGAGGGAGACCCAGTACTTC.

This clone has a handful of counts. The chain joins TRBV3-1 (or the pseudogene TRBV3-2) to TRBJ1-1; possible D gene TRBD1, 6 bases. The CDR3 extends over 16 amino acids. Germline loops: CDR1 LGHDT, CDR2 YNNKEL (reference sequence). V gave up 1 base and J gave up 3 bases, with 15 bases separating them. The CDR3 coding sequence is TGTGCCAGCAGCCAAGTTTCAGGGGACCTTTACACTGAAGCTTTCTTT. Protein: CASSQVSGDLYTEAFF.

The chain has TRBV10-2 and TRBJ1-1; D remains ambiguous. Trimming took 8 bases from V and 1 from J, leaving 14 bases between them. Per the germline V gene, CDR1 is WSHSY and CDR2 is SAAADI. There are 14 residues in the CDR3. This CDR3 reads CASFDASGNTEAFF. CDR3 sequence (DNA): TGCGCCAGCTTTGACGCCAGCGGGAACACTGAAGCTTTCTTT.

The chain couples TRBV7-6 to TRBJ1-5; D is uncertain. CDR1 SGHVS and CDR2 FNYEAQ come from the germline V gene. V was cut by 1 base and J by 5 bases, with 6 bases left in between. The CDR3 is 13 amino acids. The CDR3 bases are TGTGCCAGCAGCTTAGACAATTATCAGCCCCAGCATTTT. The encoded protein is CASSLDNYQPQHF.

This chain uses TRBV27 with TRBJ1-4, with D possibly matching TRBD1 (6 bases). Trimming removed 7 bases from V and 0 bases from J, with 24 bases in between. The CDR3 contains 19 residues. From germline, CDR1 is MNHEY and CDR2 SMNVEV (reference sequence). As DNA, the CDR3 is TGTGCCAGCACAATCTGTCGGGACAACGAATTCTCAACTAATGAAAAACTGTTTTTT. Translated: CASTICRDNEFSTNEKLFF.

The rearrangement uses TRBV6-5 and TRBJ2-7; a weak D match, TRBD1 (6 bases). Germline V lookup: CDR1 MNHEY, CDR2 SVGAGI. V lost 8 bases and J lost 7, with 18 bases in between. The CDR3 totals 13 residues. CDR3 in amino acids: CASGLQGRSEQYF. DNA for the CDR3: TGTGCCAGCGGTCTACAGGGTAGGTCAGAGCAGTACTTC.

In its sample, this clone was seen a few times. The rearrangement uses TRBV21-1 and TRBJ1-5; whether TRBD1, the table's D call, matches the DNA was not checked. TRBV21-1 is listed as a pseudogene. This CDR3 has 17 amino acids. The CDR3 reads CASSPPAGREVDQPQHF. As DNA, the CDR3 is TGTGCCAGCAGCCCCCCGGCAGGGCGCGAAGTGGATCAGCCCCAGCATTTT.